The 30 T cell receptor beta chains below come from one sample, sequenced in a study of cytomegalovirus exposure and HLA in healthy donors. Primers included in the PCR were 60 Vbeta and 13 Jbeta primers. Profiled with immunoSEQ multiplex PCR; TCRdb holds only in-frame clones, not every one. This table has approximately 150,000 clones, around 75% appearing once. Sequencing was carried out using PBMCs. The source of these receptors is a man aged 40-49 years in good health and CMV-seronegative.

The V gene is TRBV5-8, the J gene TRBJ2-3; D might be TRBD2 (6 bases). Germline CDR1 reads SGHTS; CDR2 reads YDEGEE. This CDR3 has 14 amino acids. V was shortened by 3 bases and J by 4 bases, with 12 bases between the two germline ends. CDR3 DNA: TGTGCCAGCAGCTGGGAGGCGGGCCCAGATACGCAGTATTTT. Amino acid sequence: CASSWEAGPDTQYF.

This chain uses TRBV5-4 with TRBJ2-7; no definite D call. The CDR3 length is 15 residues. Between the trimmed V and J ends, which lost 4 bases and 4 bases, there was a span of 18 bases. The germline CDR1 and CDR2 sequences are SGHNT and YYREEE (reference sequence). The CDR3 coding sequence is TGTGCCAGCAGCCCGAGGATGAGTTCTGGGTACGAGCAGTACTTC. Translating it yields CASSPRMSSGYEQYF.

The chain uses TRBV19 and TRBJ1-4; the D is unclear. The CDR3 covers 15 residues. Germline lookup yields CDR1 LNHDA and CDR2 SQIVND (reference sequence). V was trimmed by 1 base and J by 4 bases, leaving 10 bases between them. In DNA, the CDR3 is TGTGCCAGTAGTATAGGCGGGGTGGATAATGAAAAACTGTTTTTT. It encodes CASSIGGVDNEKLFF.

This clone was found once. The chain employs TRBV7-8 and TRBJ1-5; D remains ambiguous. Germline assignment: CDR1 SGHVS and CDR2 FQNEAQ. CDR3 length equals 15 residues. Deletions cut 2 bases from V and 3 bases from J, with 11 bases between. CDR3 sequence (DNA): TGTGCCAGCAGCTTATTGCCGCAGGTCAATCAGCCCCAGCATTTT. The encoded protein is CASSLLPQVNQPQHF.

CDR3 region: CATEDRGQVGYTF. In DNA, the CDR3 is TGTGCCACCGAGGACAGGGGGCAAGTTGGCTACACCTTC. The rearrangement uses TRBV15 and TRBJ1-2; 11 bases are shared with TRBD1. V shed 8 bases, J shed 7 bases, and the junction held 6 bases outside the gene matches. The CDR3 consists of 13 residues. Germline loops: CDR1 LNHNV, CDR2 YYDKDF (reference sequence).

This clone was counted once. This chain connects TRBV15 to TRBJ2-4; D gene uncertain. CDR3 length: 18 amino acids. Germline CDR1 LNHNV, CDR2 YYDKDF (reference sequence). V was pared by 0 bases and J by 2 bases, with 17 bases between. The CDR3 sequence is CATSRDLGQVFTKNIQYF. The CDR3 nucleotides read TGTGCCACCAGCAGAGATCTTGGGCAGGTGTTTACCAAAAACATTCAGTACTTC.

This CDR3 is CASSAGEPSEQYF. The CDR3 nucleotides are TGTGCCAGCAGTGCCGGAGAGCCTAGCGAGCAGTACTTC. The chain has TRBV6-1 and TRBJ2-7; D unresolved. Per the germline V gene, CDR1 is MNHNS and CDR2 is SASEGT. The V end lost 4 bases, the J end lost 6 bases, and 13 bases lay between the germline ends. The CDR3 runs to 13 residues.

The gene calls are TRBV5-4 and TRBJ1-1; D remains ambiguous. The CDR3 spans 14 residues. V lost 2 bases to trimming and J lost 0 bases, with 8 bases between them. The germline V gene encodes CDR1 SGHNT and CDR2 YYREEE (reference sequence). In nucleotides, the CDR3 is TGTGCCAGCAGCTTTCCCGGGTTGAACACTGAAGCTTTCTTT. This gives the protein CASSFPGLNTEAFF.

This chain uses TRBV2 with TRBJ2-4; perhaps TRBD2 as D (5 bases). V lost 3 bases and J lost 2, with 8 bases in between. In germline, CDR1 is SNHLY, CDR2 FYNNEI. The CDR3 sequence is 14 residues long. The CDR3 loop is CASSDRGPKNIQYF. The DNA for the CDR3 is TGTGCCAGCAGTGACCGGGGTCCCAAAAACATTCAGTACTTC.

Notes on this clone: Other DNA sequences from this sample encode an identical CDR3 as well. The rearrangement links TRBV9 to TRBJ2-3; D remains unclear. The ends were cut back, 0 bases at V and 0 bases at J, with 5 bases in the middle. The CDR3 totals 14 residues. Per the germline V gene, CDR1 is SGDLS and CDR2 is YYNGEE. CDR3 nucleotides: TGTGCCAGCAGCGTAGTTGGCAGCACAGATACGCAGTATTTT. Translated: CASSVVGSTDTQYF.

This chain uses TRBV29-1 with TRBJ1-1; D is undetermined. Trimming removed 3 bases from V and 6 bases from J, with 17 bases in between. The CDR3 has 14 residues. The germline gives CDR1 SQVTM, CDR2 ANQGSEA. CDR3 nucleotide sequence: TGCAGCGTTGAGGAGGCCACCCATTACGCTGAAGCTTTCTTT. Translated, it gives CSVEEATHYAEAFF.

This sequence joins TRBV14 and TRBJ2-7, with 10 bases identical to TRBD1. The ends lost 1 base at V and 0 bases at J; junction bases unmatched: 3. CDR1 and CDR2 (germline): SGHDN, FVKESK. CDR3 size: 16 residues. CDR3 sequence (DNA): TGTGCCAGCAGCCAAGTAGGGACAGGGGACTCCTACGAGCAGTACTTC. It encodes CASSQVGTGDSYEQYF. Drawing the rest from reference TRBV14 and TRBJ2-7, the complete variable domain is EAGVTQFPSHSVIEKGQTVTLRCDPISGHDNLYWYRRVMGKEIKFLLHFVKESKQDESGMPNNRFLAERTGGTYSTLKVQPAELEDSGVYFCASSQVGTGDSYEQYFGPGTRLTVT.

In DNA form, the CDR3 reads TGTGCCAGCAGTTGGCCCGAGGGGGGGGCTAACTATGGCTACACCTTC. It codes for CASSWPEGGANYGYTF. The chain couples TRBV6-5 to TRBJ1-2; D is perhaps TRBD1 (6 bases). V dropped 4 bases and J dropped 0 bases, with 15 bases sitting between them. The CDR3 length is 16 residues. Germline CDR1 MNHEY, CDR2 SVGAGI.

V and J are TRBV2 and TRBJ1-5; 7 bases fit TRBD1. The CDR3 covers 14 residues. Germline assignment: CDR1 SNHLY and CDR2 FYNNEI. The ends lost 3 bases at V and 2 bases at J; junction bases unmatched: 1. The CDR3: CASSDTGGNQPQHF. DNA for the CDR3: TGTGCCAGCAGTGATACAGGGGGCAATCAGCCCCAGCATTTT.

The chain carries TRBV5-1 and TRBJ1-2; D possibly corresponds to TRBD1 (5 bases). Germline V lookup: CDR1 SGHRS, CDR2 YFSETQ. The V end was cut by 3 bases, the J end by 7 bases, with 13 bases between. The CDR3 sequence is 13 residues long. The CDR3 loop reads CASSSDSLRGYTF. Here the CDR3 DNA reads TGCGCCAGCAGCTCCGACAGCCTCCGTGGCTACACCTTC. The whole variable domain, remainder taken from reference TRBV5-1 and TRBJ1-2, is KAGVTQTPRYLIKTRGQQVTLSCSPISGHRSVSWYQQTPGQGLQFLFEYFSETQRNKGNFPGRFSGRQFSNSRSEMNVSTLELGDSALYLCASSSDSLRGYTFGSGTRLTVV.

The V call is TRBV9, the J call TRBJ2-1, with 7 positions matching TRBD2. Germline values: CDR1 SGDLS, CDR2 YYNGEE. This CDR3 is built from 17 residues. The J segment lost 5 bases and the V segment lost 3 bases, leaving 14 bases of the junction unmatched. The DNA of the CDR3 is TGTGCCAGCAGCGCCGCCTCTGGGTGGGACTACCACAATGAGCAGTTCTTC. Residues: CASSAASGWDYHNEQFF.

The chain uses TRBV28 and TRBJ1-1, with D uncertain. The germline V gene encodes CDR1 MDHEN and CDR2 SYDVKM. V lost 4 bases and J lost 1, with 10 bases in between. The CDR3 spans 14 residues. Written as DNA, the CDR3 is TGTGCCAGCAGTTATCCAAGCACGAACACTGAAGCTTTCTTT. It yields the protein CASSYPSTNTEAFF.

This clone was counted between two and nine times. DNA of the CDR3: TGTGCCAGCAGCTTGTACAGGGCAACTAATGAAAAACTGTTTTTT. This gives the protein CASSLYRATNEKLFF. This rearrangement joins TRBV5-6 to TRBJ1-4; D is possibly TRBD1 (6 bases). V lost 1 base, J lost 0 bases, and 7 bases lay in between. The CDR3 totals 15 residues. Per germline, CDR1 SGHDT and CDR2 YYEEEE.

The chain links TRBV6-5 to TRBJ2-7, with TRBD2 matching 11 bases. The CDR3 consists of 14 residues. J lost 3 bases, V lost 5 bases, and 3 bases had no gene match. Germline assignment: CDR1 MNHEY and CDR2 SVGAGI. This CDR3 reads CASSNGLAGYEQYF. The CDR3 DNA reads as TGTGCCAGCAGTAATGGACTAGCGGGCTACGAGCAGTACTTC.

The rearrangement joins TRBV30 to TRBJ2-7; 7 bases line up with TRBD1. This CDR3 comprises 13 residues. The germline V gene has CDR1 GTSNPN and CDR2 SVGIG (reference sequence). With V trimmed by 5 bases and J by 5 bases, 9 bases remained unmatched. This chain's CDR3 is CAWEDRNRDEQYF. CDR3 nucleotides: TGTGCCTGGGAGGACAGGAACAGGGACGAGCAGTACTTC.

This chain connects TRBV4-1 to TRBJ2-1, with 7 bases lining up with TRBD2. Germline loops: CDR1 MGHRA, CDR2 YSYEKL. Trimming cost V 1 base and J 8 bases; bases outside gene matches: 8. This CDR3 is 15 amino acids long. The CDR3 here is CASSQGSGRGDEQFF. The DNA of the CDR3 is TGCGCCAGCAGCCAAGGGTCCGGACGGGGGGATGAGCAGTTCTTC.

A few counts support this clone. The V call is TRBV27, the J call TRBJ2-2, with D maybe TRBD2 (6 bases). Deletions cut 3 bases from V and 0 bases from J, with 14 bases between. The germline gives CDR1 MNHEY, CDR2 SMNVEV (reference sequence). This CDR3 contains 17 residues. CDR3 residues: CASSFDWGLANTGELFF. The CDR3, as DNA: TGTGCCAGCAGTTTTGATTGGGGACTCGCGAACACCGGGGAGCTGTTTTTT.

This sequence joins TRBV6-5 and TRBJ2-7, with D tentatively TRBD1 (5 bases). Looked up from germline, CDR1 is MNHEY and CDR2 is SVGAGI. The length of the CDR3 is 15 residues. Trimming took 6 bases from V and 2 from J, leaving 17 bases between them. CDR3 sequence: CASRYDRNPTYEQYF. The CDR3, as DNA: TGTGCCAGCAGATACGACAGAAACCCAACCTACGAGCAGTACTTC.

V gene TRBV4-1 combines with J gene TRBJ2-1; 12 nucleotides align to TRBD2. This CDR3 has 15 amino acids. J lost 7 bases, V lost 1 base, and 2 bases had no gene match. Germline V gene sequence: CDR1 MGHRA, CDR2 YSYEKL. The CDR3 loop is CASSQASGGANEQFF. DNA of the CDR3: TGCGCCAGCAGCCAAGCTAGCGGGGGGGCGAATGAGCAGTTCTTC.

V and J are TRBV2 and TRBJ2-1; no clear D gene. This CDR3 has 15 residues. The germline CDR1 and CDR2 sequences are SNHLY and FYNNEI. Trimming shortened V by 1 base and J by 11 bases, and 18 bases separated the two germline ends. CDR3 nucleotides: TGTGCCAGCAGTGAAGATGTTCGCACCTGGGCAAAGCAGTTCTTC. Translating gives CASSEDVRTWAKQFF.

The chain couples TRBV29-1 to TRBJ1-3; unclear D gene. Trimming pared 7 bases from V and 0 bases from J, leaving 10 bases between. Germline loops: CDR1 SQVTM, CDR2 ANQGSEA. This CDR3 comprises 13 residues. The CDR3 loop reads CSGNLDSGNTIYF. The CDR3, as DNA: TGCAGCGGGAATCTAGACTCTGGAAACACCATATATTTT.

This clone was observed a handful of times. The chain carries TRBV6-1 and TRBJ1-1; D gene ambiguous. The CDR3 consists of 14 residues. V was pared by 2 bases and J by 5 bases, with 12 bases between. CDR1 MNHNS and CDR2 SASEGT come from the germline V gene. CDR3 protein: CASSEFLRTTEAFF. CDR3 DNA: TGTGCCAGCAGTGAATTTTTAAGGACTACTGAAGCTTTCTTT.

The genes are TRBV9 and TRBJ2-1; 8 bases align to TRBD2. The CDR3 is made up of 16 amino acids. Germline V gene lookup returns CDR1 SGDLS and CDR2 YYNGEE. The V gene end was trimmed by 4 bases and the J gene end by 8 bases; junction bases not matched to a gene: 14. In DNA form, the CDR3 reads TGTGCCAGCAGCCCTGAGACGTCGGGGGGGGATCATGAGCAGTTCTTC. The encoded protein is CASSPETSGGDHEQFF.

J is TRBJ1-2 and V is TRBV4-3; 7 bases line up with TRBD1. Germline V CDR1 and CDR2: LGHNA, YSLEER. The J segment lost 7 bases and the V segment lost 0 bases, leaving 8 bases of the junction unmatched. This CDR3 spans 15 amino acids. This CDR3 is CASSQDSRTGRGYTF. The CDR3 DNA sequence: TGCGCCAGCAGCCAAGATTCTCGGACAGGACGTGGCTACACCTTC.

With regard to this clone: Other DNA sequences in this sample translate to the same CDR3. The rearrangement links TRBV27 to TRBJ1-5; D is ambiguous. Germline CDR1 and CDR2: MNHEY and SMNVEV (reference sequence). The CDR3 is 14 amino acids. V dropped 3 bases and J dropped 7 bases, with 13 bases sitting between them. In DNA form, the CDR3 reads TGTGCCAGCAGTTTCCAAGGTGGAGGACAGCCCCAGCATTTT. Translating it yields CASSFQGGGQPQHF.